The 24 T cell receptor beta chains given below trace back to one sample, sequenced in a study of blood T cell repertoires in COVID-19. Measured with immunoSEQ multiplex PCR; TCRdb has only the in-frame clones, and not every one. The profile shows about 210,000 clones, roughly 86% of them singletons. The sample was PBMCs or T cells enriched from blood (not recorded which). Receptors originate from a man aged 18 to 35 with acute COVID-19.

To note about this clone: Other DNA sequences in this sample translate to the same CDR3. The J gene is TRBJ1-6, the V gene TRBV5-6; 7 positions match TRBD1. The V segment lost 2 bases and the J segment 4 bases; nucleotides outside the gene matches: 3. Germline values: CDR1 SGHDT, CDR2 YYEEEE. The CDR3 is 15 residues long. CDR3 sequence: CASSLGQVYNSPLHF. In DNA form, the CDR3 reads TGTGCCAGCAGCTTAGGACAGGTGTATAATTCACCCCTCCACTTT.

The chain uses TRBV5-1 and TRBJ1-2; TRBD1 matches at 8 bases. Germline V gene sequence: CDR1 SGHRS, CDR2 YFSETQ. The CDR3 covers 15 residues. The V gene end was trimmed by 4 bases and the J gene end by 0 bases; junction bases not matched to a gene: 5. The CDR3 nucleotides are TGCGCCAGCAGCCCCGGGACAGGAGCTAACTATGGCTACACCTTC. It encodes CASSPGTGANYGYTF.

V and J are TRBV19 and TRBJ2-7, with 7 bases lining up with TRBD1. The CDR3 totals 14 residues. CDR1 and CDR2 from the germline V gene are LNHDA and SQIVND (reference sequence). Trimming at V came to 2 bases and at J to 2 bases, leaving 3 bases not matched to a gene. The CDR3 DNA sequence: TGTGCCAGTAGTATACCCGGACAGGCCTACGAGCAGTACTTC. This codes for CASSIPGQAYEQYF.

The chain couples TRBV4-1 to TRBJ2-7, with 10 nucleotides matching TRBD2. V trimming: 6 bases; J trimming: 6 bases; junction bases outside the gene matches: 5. The CDR3 covers 13 residues. Germline CDR1 reads MGHRA; CDR2 reads YSYEKL. CDR3 protein: CASSPSGSGEQYF. As DNA, the CDR3 is TGCGCCAGCAGTCCTAGCGGGAGCGGCGAGCAGTACTTC.

This chain links TRBV4-3 with TRBJ1-6; perhaps TRBD1 as D (5 bases). Germline values: CDR1 LGHNA, CDR2 YSLEER. V was trimmed by 0 bases and J by 6 bases, leaving 15 bases between them. CDR3 length: 17 residues. The CDR3 bases are TGCGCCAGCAGCCAAGAAACGACTTGGGGCTCTAATTCACCCCTCCACTTT. Translated, it gives CASSQETTWGSNSPLHF.

This clone was detected a few times. This chain joins TRBV5-1 and TRBJ2-7; D might be TRBD1 (5 bases). V gave up 4 bases and J gave up 2 bases, with 13 bases separating them. The germline V gene encodes CDR1 SGHRS and CDR2 YFSETQ. The CDR3 consists of 14 residues. The CDR3 sequence is CASSPFQGTYEQYF. The CDR3 DNA reads as TGCGCCAGCAGCCCGTTTCAGGGAACCTACGAGCAGTACTTC.

The J gene is TRBJ2-1, the V gene TRBV27, with D tentatively TRBD2 (5 bases). The V and J ends lost 2 bases and 9 bases respectively, with 20 bases between them. This CDR3 has 16 amino acids. Germline V gene lookup returns CDR1 MNHEY and CDR2 SMNVEV (reference sequence). The CDR3 spells CASSLIGPAETPEQFF. DNA for the CDR3: TGTGCCAGCAGTTTAATCGGCCCAGCGGAGACCCCTGAGCAGTTCTTC.

J is TRBJ2-1 and V is TRBV20-1; D gene uncertain. This CDR3 is 13 amino acids long. Trimming shortened V by 3 bases and J by 5 bases, and 11 bases separated the two germline ends. The germline V gene encodes CDR1 DFQATT and CDR2 SNEGSKA (reference sequence). CDR3 sequence reads: CSASRAQNNEQFF. The CDR3 region has the DNA TGCAGTGCTAGTAGAGCCCAAAACAATGAGCAGTTCTTC.

V is TRBV11-2 and J is TRBJ2-5, with 8 bases that match TRBD1. The CDR3 is made up of 14 amino acids. The V segment lost 5 bases and the J segment 5 bases; nucleotides outside the gene matches: 7. Germline V CDR1 and CDR2: SGHAT, FQNNGV. The DNA for the CDR3 is TGTGCCAGCAGCCCCGGGACAGGAGTGGAGACCCAGTACTTC. Amino acids: CASSPGTGVETQYF.

Comments on this clone: Different DNA sequences within this sample yield the same CDR3. The gene calls are TRBV29-1 and TRBJ2-1; possible D gene TRBD1, 5 bases. The CDR3 runs to 14 residues. Germline V lookup: CDR1 SQVTM, CDR2 ANQGSEA. V dropped 6 bases and J dropped 0 bases, with 12 bases sitting between them. The CDR3 sequence is CSVVDRSSYNEQFF. The CDR3 DNA reads TGCAGCGTCGTAGACAGAAGCTCCTACAATGAGCAGTTCTTC.

This clone occurred once. The chain employs TRBV18 and TRBJ1-6; 11 nucleotides align to TRBD1. From germline, CDR1 is KGHSH and CDR2 LQKENI. V lost 6 bases and J lost 3; bases outside the gene matches: 1. CDR3 length equals 15 residues. CDR3 residues: CASSDRGLYNSPLHF. The CDR3 DNA reads as TGTGCCAGCTCGGACAGGGGGCTCTATAATTCACCCCTCCACTTT. The full variable domain, completed using reference TRBV18 and TRBJ1-6, is NAGVMQNPRHLVRRRGQEARLRCSPMKGHSHVYWYRQLPEEGLKFMVYLQKENIIDESGMPKERFSAEFPKEGPSILRIQQVVRGDSAAYFCASSDRGLYNSPLHFGNGTRLTVT.

The chain carries TRBV20-1 and TRBJ1-5, with D possibly being TRBD1 (5 bases). This CDR3 is built from 14 residues. Germline lookup yields CDR1 DFQATT and CDR2 SNEGSKA (reference sequence). V was trimmed by 3 bases and J by 5 bases, leaving 14 bases between them. The CDR3 is CSASSPGRHQPQHF. CDR3 sequence (DNA): TGCAGTGCTAGTTCCCCAGGGAGGCATCAGCCCCAGCATTTT.

This clone was found once. V gene TRBV19 combines with J gene TRBJ1-2; 12 nucleotides line up with TRBD1. V was clipped by 5 bases and J by 8 bases; unmatched bases: 9. CDR3 size: 15 residues. Germline loops: CDR1 LNHDA, CDR2 SQIVND (reference sequence). CDR3 coding DNA: TGTGCCAGTAGTTCTACCGGGACAGGGGGCTTGGGCTACACCTTC. As protein: CASSSTGTGGLGYTF.

The sample holds a few counts of this clone. The chain is built from TRBV11-2 and TRBJ2-1, with D unresolved. Trimming stripped 0 bases from V and 4 bases from J, with 16 bases between. Germline CDR1 reads SGHAT; CDR2 reads FQNNGV. The CDR3 has 17 amino acids. CDR3 sequence: CASSLDSLAFAYNEQFF. CDR3 DNA sequence: TGTGCCAGCAGCTTAGATTCTCTCGCGTTTGCGTACAATGAGCAGTTCTTC.

The chain carries TRBV7-8 and TRBJ2-1; D ambiguous. Germline V gene lookup returns CDR1 SGHVS and CDR2 FQNEAQ. The V and J ends lost 0 bases and 3 bases respectively, with 12 bases between them. The CDR3 totals 16 residues. This CDR3 reads CASSLAGGSGYNEQFF. The CDR3 DNA follows: TGTGCCAGCAGCTTAGCGGGTGGATCGGGCTACAATGAGCAGTTCTTC.

The chain joins TRBV5-5 to TRBJ1-1; possibly TRBD1 for D (5 bases). The CDR3 contains 13 residues. Trimming pared 4 bases from V and 2 bases from J, leaving 9 bases between. Germline V gene sequence: CDR1 SGHKS, CDR2 YYEKEE (reference sequence). This CDR3 reads CASSQTVNTEAFF. The CDR3 DNA reads as TGTGCCAGCAGCCAGACAGTAAACACTGAAGCTTTCTTT.

The V and J genes are TRBV21-1 and TRBJ1-3; the table's D gene call, TRBD1, was not cross checked with the DNA. TRBV21-1 is reported as a pseudogene. The CDR3 is 16 amino acids. The DNA of the CDR3 is TGTGCCAGCAGCGACCCCCAGGGGGCGCGGGGAAACACCATATATTTT. Its translation: CASSDPQGARGNTIYF.

This rearrangement joins TRBV4-2 to TRBJ2-5; D uncertain. V was cut by 1 base and J by 4 bases, with 10 bases left in between. The CDR3 is 14 residues long. CDR1 LGHNA and CDR2 YNFKEQ come from the germline V gene. The CDR3 region is CASSQGVAAETQYF. The CDR3 DNA sequence: TGTGCCAGCAGCCAAGGGGTAGCAGCAGAGACCCAGTACTTC.

CDR3 protein: CASSLFLAGLTDTQYF. The CDR3 DNA sequence: TGTGCCAGCAGCTTGTTCCTAGCGGGCCTCACAGATACGCAGTATTTT. The chain couples TRBV5-6 to TRBJ2-3; 8 positions agree with TRBD2. Germline lookup yields CDR1 SGHDT and CDR2 YYEEEE. The CDR3 runs to 16 residues. J lost 2 bases, V lost 1 base, and 6 bases had no gene match. Complete variable domain (other parts from reference TRBV5-6 and TRBJ2-3): DAGVTQSPTHLIKTRGQQVTLRCSPKSGHDTVSWYQQALGQGPQFIFQYYEEEERQRGNFPDRFSGHQFPNYSSELNVNALLLGDSALYLCASSLFLAGLTDTQYFGPGTRLTVL.

J is TRBJ1-4 and V is TRBV10-3; perhaps TRBD1 as D (6 bases). Germline CDR1 ENHRY, CDR2 SYGVKD. There are 18 residues in the CDR3. The V and J ends lost 3 bases and 0 bases respectively, with 17 bases between them. This CDR3 reads CAISDPGQNFPTNEKLFF. The CDR3 nucleotides read TGTGCCATCAGTGATCCAGGACAGAACTTTCCAACTAATGAAAAACTGTTTTTT.

This rearrangement joins TRBV6-5 to TRBJ2-2; D remains ambiguous. This CDR3 region has 16 residues. The ends were cut back, 2 bases at V and 4 bases at J, with 14 bases in the middle. Germline values: CDR1 MNHEY, CDR2 SVGAGI. The CDR3 loop is CASSYGPSDRTGELFF. In nucleotides, the CDR3 is TGTGCCAGCAGTTACGGGCCGTCAGACCGCACCGGGGAGCTGTTTTTT.

This rearrangement joins TRBV9 to TRBJ2-1, with D uncertain. V lost 0 bases and J 0 bases, leaving 7 bases between the germline ends. This CDR3 is 15 amino acids long. Germline CDR1 SGDLS, CDR2 YYNGEE. The DNA of the CDR3 is TGTGCCAGCAGCGTAGTGGAGAGCTCCTACAATGAGCAGTTCTTC. Amino acid sequence: CASSVVESSYNEQFF.

The V gene is TRBV27, the J gene TRBJ2-3; perhaps TRBD2 as D (5 bases). This CDR3 contains 15 residues. Germline CDR1 is MNHEY and CDR2 is SMNVEV (reference sequence). V lost 7 bases and J 4 bases, leaving 18 bases between the germline ends. The CDR3 DNA follows: TGTGCCAGCAATGAGGGTTCGTCAAGAGCAGATACGCAGTATTTT. Translation: CASNEGSSRADTQYF.

The chain employs TRBV28 and TRBJ2-7; D not certain. Germline V gene lookup returns CDR1 MDHEN and CDR2 SYDVKM. V lost 5 bases and J lost 3, with 11 bases in between. The CDR3 extends over 13 amino acids. CDR3 in amino acids: CASSPTVSYEQYF. CDR3 DNA: TGTGCCAGCAGTCCCACCGTCAGCTACGAGCAGTACTTC.